This entry describes one T cell receptor beta chain. This clonotype turned up a few times. Its antigen target is currently unknown. The input lacks base qualities; no much larger clone sits a single base away. Total RNA was isolated from unfractionated whole blood collected in Tempus Blood RNA tubes. Five healthy volunteers acted as controls for TCR sequencing and had blood drawn at day 0, 2 weeks and 6 weeks. Library construction relied on 5' RACE. The instrument given in TCRdb is Illumina MiSeq. Library preparation attached unique molecular identifiers to individual cDNA molecules for quantitative, reproducible TCR counting. Per the original workflow: A median of around 100,000 TCRs per sample was observed, with a range of about 20,000 to 700,000. V, J and CDR3 annotation of the TCR reads was carried out using the Decombinator software suite. For the PS versus PT1 abundance plots, all samples were subsampled to the same number of TCRs (28,000). Expanded TCRs were defined as absent before sensitization and observed at least eight times at the 2-week time point. TCRdb trimmed the raw reads at Q25, called clones with MiXCR and kept productive beta chains. Under each unique CDR3 protein, matching rows form one entry showing the most common genes and DNA. The V and J calls reflect TCRdb's pipeline rather than the authors' work. The sample table records roughly 120,000 distinct CDR3 sequences; around 20% of these occur just once. The biggest ten clones account for approximately 3% of the sample.

The data originate from a study of human T cells and chemical hapten exposure (dated by TCRdb to 2020 to 2023). About the study as a whole: Libraries were pooled for sequencing, and variation in per-sample TCR yields was attributed mainly to small differences in library volumes within the pool. In alopecia patients, the study followed how the peripheral blood TCR repertoire changed in vivo over primary and secondary sensitization to diphenylcyclopropenone (DPC), a hapten. Each blood RNA sample was used to sequence both TCR alpha and TCR beta chains. Beyond this particular receptor, the publication reports: After repeated subsampling, the strength of the expansion versus patch-test correlation and the threshold at which it became significant changed. DPC sensitization did not change how many TCRs were above 1 in 1000 frequency, and no evidence was found of alterations in global repertoire structure.

The CDR3 spans 14 residues, from the cysteine through the phenylalanine. Just the 42-base CDR3 DNA is kept, in frame starting at base 1. Compared with germline, V lacks 12 bases and J lacks 3 bases; bases without a gene match: 9. The CDR1 and CDR2 encoded by the germline V gene are KGHDR and SFDVKD. This sequence uses TRBV24-1 and TRBJ2-3; TRBD1 lines up with 9 middle nucleotides. The source of this sequence is a human donor in good health. In nucleotide form, the sequence is TGTGCCCAAAACAGGGGGACAGGGACAGATACGCAGTATTTT. The encoded protein is CAQNRGTGTDTQYF.